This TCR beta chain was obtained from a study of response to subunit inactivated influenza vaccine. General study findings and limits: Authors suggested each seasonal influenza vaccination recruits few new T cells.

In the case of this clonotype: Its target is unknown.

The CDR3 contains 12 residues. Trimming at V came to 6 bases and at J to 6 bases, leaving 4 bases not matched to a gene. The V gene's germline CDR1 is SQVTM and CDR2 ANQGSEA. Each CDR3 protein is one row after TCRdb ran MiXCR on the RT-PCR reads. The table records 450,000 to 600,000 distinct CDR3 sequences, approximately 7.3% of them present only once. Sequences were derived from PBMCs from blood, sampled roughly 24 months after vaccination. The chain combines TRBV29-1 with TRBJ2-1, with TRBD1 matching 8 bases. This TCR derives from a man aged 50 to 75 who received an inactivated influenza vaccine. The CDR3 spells CSVIDRGNEQFF. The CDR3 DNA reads TGCAGCGTCATAGACAGGGGCAATGAGCAGTTCTTC.